The source of this T cell receptor (beta chain) is a study of blood T cell repertoires in COVID-19. Overall study context: Sites in the United States, Italy and Spain provided acute and convalescent COVID-19 samples. PBMCs, B-cell-depleted T cells, or T cells provided the cDNA or gDNA that made up the material.

This CDR3 spans 13 amino acids. V trimming: 3 bases; J trimming: 4 bases; junction bases outside the gene matches: 3. Per the germline V gene, CDR1 is SQVTM and CDR2 is ANQGSEA. This clone was found once. Authors' analysis steps: Amplification with reference gene primers provided the estimates of nucleated cell counts. Clones were read by immunoSEQ multiplex PCR, and TCRdb kept only the in-frame ones, dropping some. Clonal size and the V and J genes are those of that table, whereas D and trimming came from the DNA. Among around 93,000 clones listed, over 70% were seen once. Sequencing was carried out using peripheral blood. The TCR was taken from a man at least 80 years old with acute or convalescent COVID-19. The V and J genes are TRBV29-1 and TRBJ2-1; 7 positions agree with TRBD1. The DNA for the CDR3 is TGCAGCGTTGAGGGGACAGAATACAATGAGCAGTTCTTC. As protein: CSVEGTEYNEQFF.